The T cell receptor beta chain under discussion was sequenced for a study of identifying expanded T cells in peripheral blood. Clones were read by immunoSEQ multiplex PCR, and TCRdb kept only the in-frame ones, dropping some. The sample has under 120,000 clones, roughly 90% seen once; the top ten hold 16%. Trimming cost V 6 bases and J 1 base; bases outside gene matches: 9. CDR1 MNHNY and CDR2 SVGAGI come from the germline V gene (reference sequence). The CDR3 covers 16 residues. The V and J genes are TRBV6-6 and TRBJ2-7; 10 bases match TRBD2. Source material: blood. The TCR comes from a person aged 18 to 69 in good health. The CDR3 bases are TGTGCCAGCAGGTCGTCGAGCGGGGGGGATTCCTACGAGCAGTACTTC. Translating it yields CASRSSSGGDSYEQYF.